This TCR beta chain was found in a study of pediatric ulcerative colitis (dated by TCRdb to the late 2010s). Regarding the study in general: Fewer than 10 ulcerative colitis patients had pancolitis and two had left-sided colitis, with histology consistent with ulcerative colitis in all. From nine newly diagnosed, treatment-naive pediatric ulcerative colitis patients and a few non-IBD control children, paired blood and rectal samples were collected. By Pediatric Ulcerative Colitis Activity Index, two patients had mild disease, four had moderate disease and three had acute severe colitis.

Remarks on this clone: Its antigen specificity is not known. Base-call qualities are not available, and no considerably larger clone is one nucleotide away.

The CDR3 numbers 17 residues from cysteine through phenylalanine. The retained sequence is limited to the CDR3, 51 bases, with the frame set at the first base. The junction carries 18 bases between V and J, which are trimmed by 4 bases and 2 bases respectively. The germline V gene encodes CDR1 LGHNT and CDR2 FRNRAP. No immunosuppressive medication had been given to the ulcerative colitis patients before the diagnostic colonoscopy. A blood sample was drawn at the time of the colonoscopy. The Wizard kit (Promega) was used to extract genomic DNA from blood and intestinal samples. General conclusions and limits of the study: Only four individuals were included in the healthy control group, which was small. A couple of rectal CDR3 clonotypes were found in every ulcerative colitis patient but in no control. Clonal overlap between a subject's own blood and rectum was significantly greater in ulcerative colitis patients than in controls, which suggests more T cell trafficking to inflamed tissue. Features of the rectal repertoire distinguished controls, mild-moderate colitis patients and acute severe colitis patients, and in acute severe colitis rectal diversity was lower because of clonal expansions. Repertoires were derived from total lymphocyte DNA, so rare subsets such as regulatory T cells may have patterns not reflected. For technical reasons, substantially fewer templates were yielded by the blood samples of two patients, and these blood samples were excluded from blood-rectal overlap analysis.

Through the immunoSEQ TRB Survey service, multiplex V and J primers were used to amplify rearranged CDR3 beta regions from genomic DNA. To keep sequencing depth the same across samples, survey-level depth of up to 500,000 reads per sample was applied. The libraries were purified, combined into pools and sequenced with Illumina technology. In the authors' own workflow: immunoSEQ online tools were used for productive clonality, sample overlap, pairwise scatters, CDR3 beta length, V/D/J gene usage and productiveness. Calculated diversity was the number of unique rearrangements divided by total templates times 100; Shannon and Simpson indices were also computed. Z-score normalized data were analyzed by principal component analysis with the R prcomp function and the ggbiplot package. Morisita's index was used to quantify the clonal overlap between blood and rectum within each subject. In its TCRdb copy, this immuneACCESS table keeps in-frame sequences only and misses some clones. Where compared with another copy, unresolved V genes explain less than half of these, and the others have no known cause. V, J and clone size are taken as reported in that table, and D and trimming were inferred from the DNA itself. Recorded for this sample are tens of thousands of clones; 77% of them occurred a single time. The top ten clones comprise 5.2% of the sample.

Sequencing was performed on blood. The chain is made from TRBV12-5 and TRBJ1-5, with TRBD1 tentatively as D gene (6 bases match). This TCR came from a boy aged 5-17 years with moderate ulcerative colitis. The CDR3 loop reads CASGSGAWGGGNQPQHF. The nucleotide sequence reads TGTGCTAGTGGTTCCGGCGCTTGGGGGGGCGGCAATCAGCCCCAGCATTTT.